Listed below are T cell receptor beta chains from one sample, sequenced in a study of identical twins. TCRdb processed the 5' RACE reads anew with MiXCR; each CDR3 protein has one entry. Of some 500,000 distinct CDR3 sequences listed, approximately 14% are singletons. This sample was also put to use in a study of yellow fever vaccine responses in identical twins.

The sample was CD4+ T cells sorted from blood. Source of these receptors: a woman aged 18 to 35 in good health. The CDR3 runs from the conserved cysteine through the conserved F or W. A D gene is named only where the DNA matches it firmly. Part of the rows lack a size; the others show once, few, many or a class for expanded clones.

D: -; size: -; J: TRBJ1-4; length: 14; V: TRBV5-6; CDR3: CASSRAGSNEKLFF; DNA: TGTGCCAGCAGCCGCGCCGGTTCTAATGAAAAACTGTTTTTT
D: -; size: few; J: TRBJ2-5; length: 13; V: TRBV29-1; CDR3: CSVEGMGQETQYF; DNA: TGCAGCGTTGAGGGGATGGGCCAAGAGACCCAGTACTTC
D: -; size: -; J: TRBJ1-1; length: 14; V: TRBV3-1; CDR3: CASSQAGAGTEAFF; DNA: TGTGCCAGCAGCCAAGCGGGGGCGGGTACTGAAGCTTTCTTT
D: -; size: -; J: TRBJ2-1; length: 15; V: TRBV6-5; CDR3: CASSYSELSYNEQFF; DNA: TGTGCCAGCAGTTACTCAGAACTCTCCTACAATGAGCAGTTCTTC
D: TRBD1; size: -; J: TRBJ1-1; length: 12; V: TRBV27; CDR3: CASYRGFTEAFF; DNA: TGTGCCAGCTACAGGGGGTTTACTGAAGCTTTCTTT
D: TRBD2; size: -; J: TRBJ2-7; length: 13; V: TRBV25-1; CDR3: CASSRGGAYEQYF; DNA: TGTGCCAGCAGTCGGGGGGGCGCCTACGAGCAGTACTTC
D: -; size: few; J: TRBJ2-1; length: 13; V: TRBV25-1; CDR3: CASSQGSNNEQFF; DNA: TGTGCCAGCAGTCAAGGGTCAAACAATGAGCAGTTCTTC
D: -; size: -; J: TRBJ2-5; length: 15; V: TRBV5-1; CDR3: CASSLAPAGQETQYF; DNA: TGCGCCAGCAGCTTGGCCCCCGCCGGCCAAGAGACCCAGTACTTC
D: -; size: few; J: TRBJ2-3; length: 13; V: TRBV6-1; CDR3: CASSWDSTDTQYF; DNA: TGTGCCAGCAGCTGGGACAGCACAGATACGCAGTATTTT
D: -; size: -; J: TRBJ2-1; length: 14; V: TRBV12-3/TRBV12-4; CDR3: CASSPGLGYNEQFF; DNA: TGTGCCAGCAGTCCCGGTCTGGGGTACAATGAGCAGTTCTTC
D: TRBD2; size: -; J: TRBJ2-1; length: 17; V: TRBV27; CDR3: CASSLDILAGGFDEQFF; DNA: TGTGCCAGCAGTTTAGATATACTAGCGGGAGGTTTCGATGAGCAGTTCTTC
D: TRBD1; size: -; J: TRBJ2-7; length: 15; V: TRBV13; CDR3: CASSTPGQGAGEQYF; DNA: TGTGCCAGCAGCACGCCGGGACAGGGGGCCGGAGAGCAGTACTTC
D: -; size: many; J: TRBJ2-5; length: 14; V: TRBV7-2; CDR3: CASSPPVIQETQYF; DNA: TGTGCCAGCAGCCCACCGGTCATCCAAGAGACCCAGTACTTC
D: TRBD2; size: -; J: TRBJ2-3; length: 15; V: TRBV7-2; CDR3: CASTLAGGPGDTQYF; DNA: TGTGCCAGCACTCTAGCGGGGGGCCCCGGGGATACGCAGTATTTT
D: -; size: -; J: TRBJ2-1; length: 15; V: TRBV19; CDR3: CASSILAHSYNEQFF; DNA: TGTGCCAGTAGTATCTTGGCCCATAGCTACAATGAGCAGTTCTTC
D: TRBD1; size: -; J: TRBJ1-5; length: 18; V: TRBV2; CDR3: CASSEVRQGAIGNQPQHF; DNA: TGTGCCAGCAGTGAAGTACGACAGGGGGCGATCGGCAATCAGCCCCAGCATTTT
D: TRBD1; size: -; J: TRBJ1-1; length: 13; V: TRBV6-1; CDR3: CASSTGTGTEAFF; DNA: TGTGCCAGCAGTACCGGGACAGGCACTGAAGCTTTCTTT
D: -; size: -; J: TRBJ2-7; length: 16; V: TRBV7-2; CDR3: CASSSAPSGPSYEQYF; DNA: TGTGCCAGCAGCTCCGCCCCCAGCGGCCCATCCTACGAGCAGTACTTC
D: -; size: few; J: TRBJ2-7; length: 15; V: TRBV11-2; CDR3: CASSPSRSPVYEQYF; DNA: TGTGCCAGCAGCCCGTCGCGGAGCCCGGTTTACGAGCAGTACTTC
D: -; size: few; J: TRBJ2-4; length: 14; V: TRBV27; CDR3: CASRQSGAKNIQYF; DNA: TGTGCCAGCAGGCAGTCGGGTGCCAAAAACATTCAGTACTTC
D: -; size: -; J: TRBJ2-7; length: 12; V: TRBV12-3/TRBV12-4; CDR3: CASHRTPYEQYF; DNA: TGTGCCAGCCATAGGACTCCATACGAGCAGTACTTC
D: TRBD2; size: many; J: TRBJ2-2; length: 16; V: TRBV7-2; CDR3: CASSLMAGANTGELFF; DNA: TGTGCCAGCAGCTTAATGGCGGGGGCGAACACCGGGGAGCTGTTTTTT
D: -; size: -; J: TRBJ1-2; length: 12; V: TRBV29-1; CDR3: CSVDRGDYGYTF; DNA: TGCAGCGTTGACAGGGGAGACTATGGCTACACCTTC
D: TRBD1; size: few; J: TRBJ2-2; length: 16; V: TRBV6-2/TRBV6-3; CDR3: CASSYTTGGFTGELFF; DNA: TGTGCCAGCAGTTACACCACAGGGGGCTTCACCGGGGAGCTGTTTTTT
D: -; size: few; J: TRBJ1-5; length: 14; V: TRBV27; CDR3: CASSYQGRWQPQHF; DNA: TGTGCCAGCAGTTATCAGGGGCGTTGGCAGCCCCAGCATTTT
D: TRBD1; size: few; J: TRBJ2-1; length: 14; V: TRBV5-1; CDR3: CAGKAGTGSNEQFF; DNA: TGCGCCGGAAAAGCTGGGACAGGGTCGAATGAGCAGTTCTTC
D: -; size: few; J: TRBJ2-7; length: 14; V: TRBV3-1; CDR3: CASSPGTANYEQYF; DNA: TGTGCCAGCTCACCTGGGACTGCTAACTACGAGCAGTACTTC
D: -; size: few; J: TRBJ2-7; length: 18; V: TRBV6-5; CDR3: CASSYSRSDRRQSYEQYF; DNA: TGTGCCAGCAGTTACTCCCGATCTGACAGGCGCCAGTCCTACGAGCAGTACTTC
D: -; size: -; J: TRBJ2-1; length: 16; V: TRBV7-7; CDR3: CASSKSGSGGYNEQFF; DNA: TGTGCTAGCAGCAAATCGGGATCTGGGGGGTACAATGAGCAGTTCTTC
D: TRBD1; size: many; J: TRBJ1-4; length: 14; V: TRBV20-1; CDR3: CSAGRTGGNEKLFF; DNA: TGCAGTGCGGGAAGGACAGGGGGAAATGAAAAACTGTTTTTT
D: -; size: many; J: TRBJ1-1; length: 15; V: TRBV6-1; CDR3: CASSVSGLRNTEAFF; DNA: TGTGCCAGCTCAGTGAGCGGCCTTAGGAACACTGAAGCTTTCTTT
D: -; size: -; J: TRBJ2-5; length: 15; V: TRBV7-3; CDR3: CASSLRGGALETQYF; DNA: TGTGCCAGCAGCTTAAGAGGGGGGGCCTTAGAGACCCAGTACTTC
D: -; size: few; J: TRBJ2-3; length: 16; V: TRBV5-6; CDR3: CASSPGTLKTTDTQYF; DNA: TGTGCCAGCAGCCCAGGGACACTTAAGACCACAGATACGCAGTATTTT
D: TRBD2; size: few; J: TRBJ2-1; length: 15; V: TRBV20-1; CDR3: CSARASGGPNNEQFF; DNA: TGCAGTGCTAGAGCTAGCGGGGGGCCCAACAATGAGCAGTTCTTC
D: -; size: -; J: TRBJ1-1; length: 16; V: TRBV6-1; CDR3: CASNFGSLGGNTEAFF; DNA: TGTGCCAGCAACTTTGGTTCTCTGGGAGGGAACACTGAAGCTTTCTTT